This paragraph reports one T cell receptor (beta chain). Its antigen is unknown. No clone much larger than this one lies a single base away; base qualities are absent. This sample stems from a study of blood T cell repertoires in COVID-19 (dated by TCRdb to the early 2020s). With regard to the full study: Samples covering the acute and convalescent phases of COVID-19 were provided by collaborators in the United States, Italy and Spain. The material from the prospective study consisted of cDNA or gDNA derived from T cells, B-cell-depleted T cells, or PBMCs. Subjects who had been exposed to COVID-19, were actively infected with it, or had recovered from it provided the deeply sampled blood TCRbeta repertoires that made up the dataset. The repertoires were made available in a free public database intended to serve as a resource for research on the immune response to SARS-CoV-2. Samples came from the ongoing ImmuneRACE study (first 160 participants) plus 1,254 subjects from 6 global collaborators. A de-identified subject ID, COVID-19 status, age in years and sex were almost always included in the sample metadata. Where HLA class I and class II types were available, the types were taken from metadata supplied by the sample provider, not from assay-based typing. Broad study findings and their caveats: How much clinical and demographic metadata was included differed by source and by participant, and the metadata was provided uncurated.

The immunoSEQ Assay, a bias-controlled multiplex PCR, was used to amplify TCRbeta CDR3 regions from genomic DNA. In the authors' own workflow: The number of nucleated cells in each sample was estimated from the amplification of reference gene primers within the assay. To quantify the absolute abundance of each unique TCRbeta CDR3 rearrangement, sequence reads were collapsed and filtered. For each sample, productive Simpson clonality was calculated as the square root of Simpson's diversity index over productive rearrangements. TCRdb's version of the immuneACCESS table is confined to in-frame rearrangements and falls short of the full clone set. An unresolved V gene accounts for under half of the shortfall where checked; the remainder is of unknown origin. The V and J calls and clone size come from that table; D and trimming were worked out from the DNA. A total of about 120,000 clones appear in this sample, 75% to 85% of them only once. Roughly a tenth of the sample belongs to the ten largest clones.

The CDR1 and CDR2 encoded by the germline V gene are MNHEY and SVGEGT. The CDR3 spans 14 residues, from the cysteine through the phenylalanine. The kept DNA is CDR3 alone, 42 bases in frame from the first base. V sheds 0 bases and J sheds 9 bases, leaving 9 bases between their ends. Each collaborating institution followed its own protocols to collect whole blood in K2EDTA tubes. For TCRbeta analysis, collaborators shipped samples in one of three forms: frozen whole blood, isolated PBMCs, or DNA extracted from either of those sample types. The specimen sequenced was peripheral blood. In this chain, TRBV6-2 or TRBV6-3 is recombined with TRBJ1-6, with an unclear D gene assignment. The sequence derives from a human donor in a cohort sampled during active COVID-19. Read as DNA, the sequence is TGTGCCAGCAGTTACTCGTACGGTGGTTCACCCCTCCACTTT. It translates as CASSYSYGGSPLHF.